The 9 T cell receptor beta chains below come from one sample, sequenced in a study of CD8 T cells in ankylosing spondylitis. One entry per CDR3 protein results from TCRdb running MiXCR on the 5' RACE reads. The sample shows around 150,000 distinct CDR3 sequences, about an eighth of them seen only once. Sequencing was performed on blood, either unsorted or a sorted T cell fraction (not recorded which). The receptors derive from a female donor with ankylosing spondylitis or in good health (not recorded which).

Of note for this clonotype: A much larger clone is a single base away; this may be a read error. The V and J genes are TRBV2 and TRBJ2-2, with TRBD1 matching over 8 bases. CDR1 and CDR2 (germline): SNHLY, FYNNEI. The length of the CDR3 is 15 residues. V gave up 4 bases and J gave up 6 bases; unmatched junction bases: 7. The CDR3: CASSAGRGRAGELFF. The CDR3 DNA reads as TGTGCCAGCAGTGCGGGCAGGGGGCGTGCCGGGGAGCTGTTTTTT. Full variable domain (remainder filled in from reference TRBV2 and TRBJ2-2): EPEVTQTPSHQVTQMGQEVILRCVPISNHLYFYWYRQILGQKVEFLVSFYNNEISEKSEIFDDQFSVERPDGSNFTLKIRSTKLEDSAMYFCASSAGRGRAGELFFGEGSRLTVL.

The table lists this clonotype with a few counts. The V and J genes are TRBV11-2 and TRBJ2-1, with unresolved D. Trimming took 1 base from V and 6 from J, leaving 10 bases between them. CDR3 length equals 14 residues. CDR1 is SGHAT and CDR2 is FQNNGV in the germline V gene. The CDR3 loop is CASSLVVGINEQFF. The CDR3 bases are TGTGCCAGCAGCTTAGTAGTAGGCATCAATGAGCAGTTCTTC.

In this sample, this clonotype turned up many times. V usage is TRBV12-3 or TRBV12-4 and J usage is TRBJ2-2; D tentatively fits TRBD1 or TRBD2 (5 bases each). With 3 bases removed from V and 6 bases from J, the gap between germline ends came to 14 bases. This CDR3 is 15 amino acids long. CDR3 sequence: CASSFWDQAAGELFF. CDR3 coding DNA: TGTGCCAGCAGTTTTTGGGACCAGGCGGCCGGGGAGCTGTTTTTT.

This clonotype appeared many times. The V gene is TRBV24-1, the J gene TRBJ1-1, with a tentative D call TRBD1 (5 bases). Germline V gene data show CDR1 as KGHDR and CDR2 as SFDVKD. V dropped 4 bases and J dropped 1 base, with 12 bases sitting between them. The CDR3 has 15 residues. CDR3 nucleotide sequence: TGTGCCACCAGTGAATCCGGGACGGGGAACACTGAAGCTTTCTTT. This sequence encodes CATSESGTGNTEAFF.

This clonotype has at least ten counts. This chain joins TRBV11-3 and TRBJ2-4; TRBD1 agrees at 8 bases. This CDR3 region has 13 residues. The germline V gene has CDR1 SGHNT and CDR2 YENEEA. Trimming removed 5 bases from V and 7 bases from J; junction bases left unmatched: 4. The CDR3 DNA sequence: TGTGCCAGCAGCCGGACAGGGTGGAACATTCAGTACTTC. Protein sequence: CASSRTGWNIQYF.

Comments on this clonotype: A much more abundant neighbour one base away suggests this may be a read error. The genes are TRBV20-1 and TRBJ2-5, with 11 bases identical to TRBD2. With V trimmed by 4 bases and J by 4 bases, 2 bases remained unmatched. Germline loops: CDR1 DFQATT, CDR2 SNEGSKA (reference sequence). The CDR3 extends over 13 amino acids. CDR3 loop: CSAIAGGSETQYF. The CDR3 DNA follows: TGCAGTGCTATAGCGGGAGGGTCAGAGACCCAGTACTTC.

The chain couples TRBV9 to TRBJ2-1, with TRBD2 matching over 10 bases. Germline-derived CDR1 and CDR2 are SGDLS and YYNGEE. Trimming took 7 bases from V and 0 from J; bases not matched to a gene: 1. The CDR3 extends over 14 amino acids. The DNA of the CDR3 is TGTGCCAGCCAGCGGGGGGGCTCCTACAATGAGCAGTTCTTC. Translation: CASQRGGSYNEQFF.

This clonotype was counted a few times. This sequence joins TRBV7-2 and TRBJ2-2; D call uncertain. Trimming stripped 4 bases from V and 2 bases from J, with 8 bases between. The CDR3 length is 14 residues. Germline V CDR1 and CDR2: SGHTA, FQGNSA. In nucleotides, the CDR3 is TGTGCCAGCAGCTCCGCCCCTAACACCGGGGAGCTGTTTTTT. Translating gives CASSSAPNTGELFF.

The V gene is TRBV19, the J gene TRBJ2-2; 10 bases agree with TRBD2. V shed 5 bases, J shed 3 bases, and the junction held 9 bases outside the gene matches. This CDR3 has 17 amino acids. Germline CDR1 LNHDA, CDR2 SQIVND (reference sequence). The CDR3 loop is CASSPWEGLAYTGELFF. CDR3 nucleotides: TGTGCCAGTAGTCCGTGGGAGGGACTAGCGTACACCGGGGAGCTGTTTTTT. The variable domain in full, completed from reference TRBV19 and TRBJ2-2, reads DGGITQSPKYLFRKEGQNVTLSCEQNLNHDAMYWYRQDPGQGLRLIYYSQIVNDFQKGDIAEGYSVSREKKESFPLTVTSAQKNPTAFYLCASSPWEGLAYTGELFFGEGSRLTVL.